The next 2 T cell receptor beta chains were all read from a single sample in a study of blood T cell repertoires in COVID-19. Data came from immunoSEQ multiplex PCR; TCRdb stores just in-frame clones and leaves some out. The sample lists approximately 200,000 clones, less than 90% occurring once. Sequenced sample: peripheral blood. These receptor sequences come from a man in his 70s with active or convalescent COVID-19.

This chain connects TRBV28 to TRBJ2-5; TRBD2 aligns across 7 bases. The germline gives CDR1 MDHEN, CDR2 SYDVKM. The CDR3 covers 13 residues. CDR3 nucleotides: TGTATATCCGGGGGAGGGTACCAAGAGACCCAGTACTTC. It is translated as CISGGGYQETQYF.

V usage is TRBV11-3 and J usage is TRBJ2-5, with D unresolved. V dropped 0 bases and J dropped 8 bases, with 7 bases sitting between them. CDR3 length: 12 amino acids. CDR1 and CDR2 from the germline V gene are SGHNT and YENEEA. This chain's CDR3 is CASSLDRGTQYF. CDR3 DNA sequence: TGTGCCAGCAGCTTAGATCGAGGTACCCAGTACTTC. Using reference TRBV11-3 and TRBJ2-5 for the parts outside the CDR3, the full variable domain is EAGVVQSPRYKIIEKKQPVAFWCNPISGHNTLYWYLQNLGQGPELLIRYENEEAVDDSQLPKDRFSAERLKGVDSTLKIQPAELGDSAVYLCASSLDRGTQYFGPGTRLLVL.